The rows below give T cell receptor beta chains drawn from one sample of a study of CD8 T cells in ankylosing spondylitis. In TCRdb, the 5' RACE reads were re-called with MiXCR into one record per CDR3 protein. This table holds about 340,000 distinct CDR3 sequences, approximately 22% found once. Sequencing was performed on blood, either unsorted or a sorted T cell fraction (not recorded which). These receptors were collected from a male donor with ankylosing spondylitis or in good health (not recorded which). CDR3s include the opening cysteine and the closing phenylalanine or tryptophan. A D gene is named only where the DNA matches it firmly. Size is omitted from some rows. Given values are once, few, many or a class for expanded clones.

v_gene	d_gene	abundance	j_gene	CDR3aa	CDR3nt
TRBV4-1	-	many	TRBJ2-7	CASSQDRGTSYEQYF	TGCGCCAGCAGCCAAGATCGCGGGACATCCTACGAGCAGTACTTC
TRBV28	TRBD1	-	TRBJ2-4	CASSSQGAHVGNIQYF	TGTGCCAGCAGTTCACAGGGGGCCCATGTAGGAAACATTCAGTACTTC
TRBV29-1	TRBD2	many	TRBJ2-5	CSVGLADETQYF	TGCAGCGTTGGACTAGCGGATGAGACCCAGTACTTC
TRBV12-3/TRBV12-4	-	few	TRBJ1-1	CASSGPGPTEAFF	TGTGCCAGCAGTGGGCCAGGGCCCACTGAAGCTTTCTTT
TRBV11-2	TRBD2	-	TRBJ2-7	CASSTGLAGIEQYF	TGTGCCAGCAGTACCGGACTAGCGGGGATCGAGCAGTACTTC
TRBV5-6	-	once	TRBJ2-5	CASSLARWALVQETQYF	TGTGCCAGCAGCTTGGCCCGGTGGGCGCTTGTACAAGAGACCCAGTACTTC
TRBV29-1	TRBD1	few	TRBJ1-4	CSVGTGGNEKLFF	TGCAGCGTTGGGACAGGGGGAAATGAAAAACTGTTTTTT
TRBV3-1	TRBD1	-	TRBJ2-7	CASSPRQGARGEQYF	TGTGCCAGCAGCCCGCGACAGGGGGCGCGGGGCGAGCAGTACTTC
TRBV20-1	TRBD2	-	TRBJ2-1	CSARGLPPSGGSSEQFF	TGCAGTGCTAGAGGCCTCCCGCCTAGCGGGGGGTCCAGTGAGCAGTTCTTC
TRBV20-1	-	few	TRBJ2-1	CSAPDKTYNEQFF	TGCAGTGCCCCGGACAAGACCTACAATGAGCAGTTCTTC
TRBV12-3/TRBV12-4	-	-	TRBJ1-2	CASSPSRSYGYTF	TGTGCCAGCAGTCCTTCCCGAAGCTATGGCTACACCTTC
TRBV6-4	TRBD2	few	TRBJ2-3	CASSASGGADTQYF	TGTGCCAGCAGTGCTAGCGGGGGGGCAGATACGCAGTATTTT
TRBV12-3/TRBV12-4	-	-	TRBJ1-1	CASSFGRPTEAFF	TGTGCCAGCAGTTTCGGACGGCCCACTGAAGCTTTCTTT
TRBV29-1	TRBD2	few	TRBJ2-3	CSVVLSGDYTDTQYF	TGCAGCGTTGTACTTAGCGGGGATTACACAGATACGCAGTATTTT
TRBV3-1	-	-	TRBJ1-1	CASSPSNTEAFF	TGTGCCAGCAGCCCGTCGAACACTGAAGCTTTCTTT
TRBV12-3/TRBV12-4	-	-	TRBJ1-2	CASSLAPRSDRYTF	TGTGCCAGCAGTTTAGCGCCACGGTCAGATCGCTACACCTTC
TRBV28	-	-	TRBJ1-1	CASNPTLTNTEAFF	TGTGCCAGCAACCCGACACTTACGAACACTGAAGCTTTCTTT
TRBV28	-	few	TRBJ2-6	CASSQPPGRWVSGANVLTF	TGTGCCAGCAGCCAACCCCCGGGGCGGTGGGTCTCTGGGGCCAACGTCCTGACTTTC
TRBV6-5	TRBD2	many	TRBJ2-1	CASSYGTSGYNEQFF	TGTGCCAGCAGTTACGGGACTAGCGGATACAATGAGCAGTTCTTC
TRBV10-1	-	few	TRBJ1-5	CATLLNQPQHF	TGCGCCACGCTTCTCAATCAGCCCCAGCATTTT
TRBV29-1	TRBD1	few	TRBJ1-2	CSASGTDYGYTF	TGCAGCGCCTCCGGGACAGACTATGGCTACACCTTC
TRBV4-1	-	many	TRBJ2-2	CASSQDDRYTGELFF	TGCGCCAGCAGCCAAGATGATCGGTACACCGGGGAGCTGTTTTTT
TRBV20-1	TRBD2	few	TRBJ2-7	CSAAGGTSGEQYF	TGCAGTGCGGCGGGGGGTACGAGTGGGGAGCAGTACTTC
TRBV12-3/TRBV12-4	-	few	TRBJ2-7	CASSLGLLLGYEQYF	TGTGCCAGCAGTTTAGGCCTCCTCCTGGGCTACGAGCAGTACTTC
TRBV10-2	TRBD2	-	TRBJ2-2	CASGGGAGGRNTGELFF	TGCGCCAGCGGGGGGGGAGCGGGGGGGCGGAACACCGGGGAGCTGTTTTTT
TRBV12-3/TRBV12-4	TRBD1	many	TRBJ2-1	CASSQGQGPYNEQFF	TGTGCCAGCAGCCAAGGACAGGGTCCCTACAATGAGCAGTTCTTC
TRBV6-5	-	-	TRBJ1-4	CASSYQTGGEKLFF	TGTGCCAGCAGTTACCAGACCGGGGGTGAAAAACTGTTTTTT
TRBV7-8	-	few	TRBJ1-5	CASSHRVSRQPQHF	TGTGCCAGCAGCCACCGGGTCTCTCGTCAGCCCCAGCATTTT
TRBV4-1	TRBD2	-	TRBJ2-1	CASSPWNGGGMDEQFF	TGCGCCAGCAGCCCATGGAACGGGGGGGGAATGGATGAGCAGTTCTTC
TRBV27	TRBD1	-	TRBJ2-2	CASSPGTGIGTGELFF	TGTGCCAGCAGCCCCGGGACAGGGATCGGCACCGGGGAGCTGTTTTTT
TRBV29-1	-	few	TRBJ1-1	CSVPDLPNTEAFF	TGCAGCGTTCCTGACTTACCGAACACTGAAGCTTTCTTT
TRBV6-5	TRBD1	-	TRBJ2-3	CASSYASGTGYEDTQYF	TGTGCCAGCAGTTACGCATCCGGGACAGGGTACGAAGATACGCAGTATTTT
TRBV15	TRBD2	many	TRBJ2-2	CATISGDTGELFF	TGTGCCACCATTAGCGGGGACACCGGGGAGCTGTTTTTT
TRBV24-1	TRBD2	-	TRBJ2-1	CATSDLTSGGSYNEQFF	TGTGCCACCAGTGATTTAACTAGCGGGGGATCCTACAATGAGCAGTTCTTC
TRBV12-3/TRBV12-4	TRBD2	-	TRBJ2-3	CASSPSGGLSTDTQYF	TGTGCCAGCTCCCCTTCGGGGGGACTTAGCACAGATACGCAGTATTTT
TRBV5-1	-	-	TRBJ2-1	CASGAGGDEQFF	TGCGCCAGCGGGGCCGGGGGCGATGAGCAGTTCTTC
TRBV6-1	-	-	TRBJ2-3	CASSDPARRTQYF	TGTGCCAGCAGTGATCCTGCTAGACGTACGCAGTATTTT
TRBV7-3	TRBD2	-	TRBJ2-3	CAFSPYPTASGETDTQYF	TGTGCCTTCAGCCCCTACCCCACGGCTAGCGGCGAAACAGATACGCAGTATTTT
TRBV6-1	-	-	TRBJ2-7	CASSDRAETPYEQYF	TGTGCCAGCAGTGACCGGGCCGAAACCCCCTACGAGCAGTACTTC
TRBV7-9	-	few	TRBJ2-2	CASSLVGNGELFF	TGTGCCAGCAGCTTAGTCGGCAACGGGGAGCTGTTTTTT
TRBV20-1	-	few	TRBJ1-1	CSASNQGLAFF	TGCAGTGCTAGTAATCAGGGCCTAGCTTTCTTT
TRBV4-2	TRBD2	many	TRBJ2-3	CASSQDLAGGTDTQYF	TGTGCCAGCAGCCAAGATCTAGCGGGGGGCACAGATACGCAGTATTTT
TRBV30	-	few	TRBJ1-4	CAWSVGEVYEKLFF	TGTGCCTGGAGTGTTGGTGAAGTTTATGAAAAACTGTTTTTT
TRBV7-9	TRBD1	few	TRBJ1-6	CASSRTGGNSPLHF	TGTGCCAGCAGCCGGACAGGGGGAAATTCACCCCTCCACTTT
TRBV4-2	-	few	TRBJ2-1	CASSNRGPYNEQFF	TGTGCCAGCAGCAACCGGGGGCCCTACAATGAGCAGTTCTTC
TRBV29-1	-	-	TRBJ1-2	CSVLGPGYGYTF	TGCAGCGTTTTAGGCCCAGGGTATGGCTACACCTTC
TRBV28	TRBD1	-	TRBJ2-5	CASSLQGLGETQYF	TGTGCCAGCAGCTTACAGGGGTTGGGAGAGACCCAGTACTTC
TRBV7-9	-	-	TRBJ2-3	CASSPRDDTQYF	TGTGCCAGCAGCCCAAGGGACGATACGCAGTATTTT
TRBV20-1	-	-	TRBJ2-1	CSAFIRDTGFNEQFF	TGCAGTGCCTTCATCCGGGACACAGGATTCAATGAGCAGTTCTTC
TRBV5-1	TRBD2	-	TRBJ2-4	CASSFLAGEAKNIQYF	TGCGCCAGCAGCTTCCTAGCGGGGGAGGCCAAAAACATTCAGTACTTC